This T cell receptor (beta chain) came from a study of OX40 agonist ivuxolimab in advanced cancers. Study context: Patients got intravenous ivuxolimab at 0.01 to 10 mg/kg every 2 weeks. At 75% to 90% male, the cohort had a mean age of around 56 years, ranging from 23 to 79.

The method was immunoSEQ multiplex PCR; TCRdb's version includes in-frame clones alone and lacks a portion of them. This table holds roughly 59,000 clones, under 90% found once. The CDR3 loop spans 13 amino acids. In germline, CDR1 is LGHNA, CDR2 YNFKEQ. A single count supports this clone. One end of the junction is discordant with germline, which a read error may explain. The clonotype originates from an adult with an advanced solid tumor such as melanoma, head and neck, liver or kidney cancer. This chain connects TRBV4-2 to TRBJ2-1, with D perhaps matching TRBD2 (5 bases). Sequenced here: CD4+ or CD8+ T cells sorted from blood, sampled in a trial of the OX40 agonist ivuxolimab. The CDR3 reads CASSQIAYNEQFF. The CDR3 coding sequence is TGTGCCAGCAGCCAAATAGCGTACAACGAGCAGTTCTTC.